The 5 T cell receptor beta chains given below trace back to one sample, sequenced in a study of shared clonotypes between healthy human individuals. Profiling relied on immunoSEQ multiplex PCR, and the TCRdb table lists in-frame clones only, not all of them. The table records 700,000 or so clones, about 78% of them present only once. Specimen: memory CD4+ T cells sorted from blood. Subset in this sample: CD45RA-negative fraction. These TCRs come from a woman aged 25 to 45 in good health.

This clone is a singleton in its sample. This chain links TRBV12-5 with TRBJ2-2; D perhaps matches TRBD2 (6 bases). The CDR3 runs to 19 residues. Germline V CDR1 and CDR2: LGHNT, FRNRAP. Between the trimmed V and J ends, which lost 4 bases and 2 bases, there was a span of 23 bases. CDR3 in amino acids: CASGYLGIADEGNTGELFF. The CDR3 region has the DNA TGTGCTAGTGGTTACCTAGGGATAGCGGACGAGGGAAACACCGGGGAGCTGTTTTTT.

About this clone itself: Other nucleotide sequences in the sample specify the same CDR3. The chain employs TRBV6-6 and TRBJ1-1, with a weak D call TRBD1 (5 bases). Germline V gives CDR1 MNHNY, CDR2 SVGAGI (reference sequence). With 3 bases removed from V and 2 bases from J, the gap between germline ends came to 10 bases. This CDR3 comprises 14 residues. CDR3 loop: CASSYTGENTEAFF. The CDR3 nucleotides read TGTGCCAGCAGTTATACGGGGGAAAACACTGAAGCTTTCTTT.

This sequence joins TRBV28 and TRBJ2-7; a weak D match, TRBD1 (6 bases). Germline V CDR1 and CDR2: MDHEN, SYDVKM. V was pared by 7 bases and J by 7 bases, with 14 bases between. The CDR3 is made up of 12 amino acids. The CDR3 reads CASKQAGVEQYF. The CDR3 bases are TGTGCCAGCAAGCAGGCAGGGGTAGAGCAGTACTTC.

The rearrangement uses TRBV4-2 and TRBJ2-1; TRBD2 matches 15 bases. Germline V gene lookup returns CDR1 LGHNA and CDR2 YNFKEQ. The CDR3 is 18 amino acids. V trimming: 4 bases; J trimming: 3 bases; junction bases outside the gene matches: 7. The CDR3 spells CASSPGLAGGLYYNEQFF. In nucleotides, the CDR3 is TGTGCCAGCAGCCCGGGACTAGCGGGAGGCCTGTACTACAATGAGCAGTTCTTC.

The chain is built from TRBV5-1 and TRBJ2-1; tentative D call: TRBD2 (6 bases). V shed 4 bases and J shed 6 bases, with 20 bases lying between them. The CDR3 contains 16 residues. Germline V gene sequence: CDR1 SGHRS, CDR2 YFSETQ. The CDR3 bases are TGCGCCAGCAGCCCTACACTAGCCATCGGGGTCAATGAGCAGTTCTTC. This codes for CASSPTLAIGVNEQFF.